This is a list of T cell receptor beta chains from one sample in a study of OX40 agonist ivuxolimab in advanced cancers. The table came from immunoSEQ multiplex PCR; TCRdb's copy has only in-frame clones and leaves some out. The sample holds 65,000 to 90,000 clones, 90% to 95% seen once. This specimen consisted of CD4+ or CD8+ T cells sorted from blood, obtained in a trial of the OX40 agonist ivuxolimab. The receptor set was obtained from an adult with an advanced solid tumor such as melanoma, head and neck, liver or kidney cancer. Both conserved end residues are part of each CDR3. The D gene is left open where the match is weak. A row's size may be missing; if present it is once, few, many or a size class.

d_call j_call clone_size v_call cdr3_aa cdr3_nt
TRBD1 TRBJ1-1 NA TRBV7-9 CASSTGTGTAEAFF TGTGCCAGCAGTACCGGGACAGGGACCGCTGAAGCTTTCTTT
TRBD2 TRBJ2-3 NA TRBV11-1 CASSFLAGGTDTQYF TGTGCCAGCAGCTTCTTAGCGGGTGGCACAGATACGCAGTATTTT
NA TRBJ1-5 NA TRBV5-6 CASSLQGNSNQPQHF TGTGCCAGCAGCCTCCAGGGAAACAGCAATCAGCCCCAGCATTTT
NA TRBJ1-1 NA TRBV29-1 CSANLRGGTEAFF TGCAGCGCCAACCTTCGGGGCGGCACTGAAGCTTTCTTT
TRBD2 TRBJ2-5 NA TRBV11-2 CASSLGGTSVETQYF TGTGCCAGCAGCTTAGGCGGGACTAGCGTAGAGACCCAGTACTTC
TRBD1 TRBJ2-1 NA TRBV6-5 CASSYFPGQEQFF TGTGCCAGCAGTTACTTCCCGGGACAGGAGCAGTTCTTC
NA TRBJ2-7 once TRBV19 CASSTTGGPYEQYF TGTGCCAGTAGTACCACGGGTGGCCCCTACGAGCAGTACTTC
NA TRBJ2-7 NA TRBV6-5 CASSTWGTSYEQYF TGTGCCAGCAGTACGTGGGGGACCTCCTACGAGCAGTACTTC
NA TRBJ1-2 NA TRBV2 CASSPRTDNYGYTF TGTGCCAGCAGCCCGCGGACGGATAACTATGGCTACACCTTC
NA TRBJ2-1 once TRBV18 CASSPPTGGGYNEQFF TGTGCCAGCTCACCCCCTACAGGGGGGGGCTACAATGAGCAGTTCTTC
NA TRBJ2-5 NA TRBV5-1 CASSSMAGQETQYF TGCGCCAGCAGCTCCATGGCAGGCCAAGAGACCCAGTACTTC
NA TRBJ2-5 NA TRBV18 CASSPSASETQYF TGTGCCAGCTCACCATCCGCATCAGAGACCCAGTACTTC
NA TRBJ2-1 NA TRBV5-1 CASSGGDTHNEQFF TGCGCCAGCAGCGGGGGGGACACACACAATGAGCAGTTCTTC
NA TRBJ2-1 NA TRBV28 CASSSTSAPGSNEQFF TGTGCCAGCAGTTCCACCTCAGCCCCGGGCAGCAATGAGCAGTTCTTC
NA TRBJ2-1 NA TRBV9 CASSVFRGEQFF TGTGCCAGCAGCGTATTCCGTGGTGAGCAGTTCTTC
NA TRBJ2-7 NA TRBV9 CASSVGGDGGLREQYF TGTGCCAGCAGCGTAGGGGGGGACGGAGGTCTAAGGGAGCAGTACTTC
NA TRBJ2-7 NA TRBV2 CASRTAGGGTYEQYF TGTGCCAGCAGGACCGCAGGGGGAGGTACCTACGAGCAGTACTTC
NA TRBJ2-1 NA TRBV2 CASSLLADEQFF TGTGCCAGCAGTTTGCTAGCCGATGAGCAGTTCTTC
TRBD2 TRBJ2-1 once TRBV28 CASSRGFAAGSYNEQFF TGTGCCAGCAGCCGCGGTTTCGCAGCGGGATCCTACAATGAGCAGTTCTTC
TRBD2 TRBJ2-7 NA TRBV4-1 CASSQGGGSSYEQYF TGCGCCAGCAGCCAAGGCGGGGGAAGCTCCTACGAGCAGTACTTC
NA TRBJ1-2 NA TRBV10-3 CTISEGQDKLRYGYTF TGTACCATCAGTGAGGGGCAGGACAAGCTACGCTATGGCTACACCTTC
TRBD1 TRBJ2-2 few TRBV5-1 CASSSRQGNTGELFF TGCGCCAGCAGCTCGCGACAGGGGAACACCGGGGAGCTGTTTTTT
NA TRBJ2-7 NA TRBV6-5 CASSYGSQGSYEQYF TGTGCCAGCAGTTACGGGAGTCAGGGCTCCTACGAGCAGTACTTC
NA TRBJ1-5 NA TRBV28 CASQDPASLYSNQPQHF TGTGCCAGCCAGGACCCAGCATCCCTTTATAGCAATCAGCCCCAGCATTTT
TRBD1 TRBJ1-1 few TRBV7-8 CASSAGTANTEAFF TGTGCCAGCAGCGCCGGGACAGCGAACACTGAAGCTTTCTTT
NA TRBJ1-3 NA TRBV4-2 CASSDPDRVAGNTIYF TGTGCCAGCAGCGACCCGGACAGAGTGGCTGGAAACACCATATATTTT
NA TRBJ1-2 NA TRBV28 CASRTPSIVYGYTF TGTGCCAGCAGGACACCCTCTATCGTCTATGGCTACACCTTC
NA TRBJ2-7 NA TRBV5-1 CASSSRLGRAYEQYF TGCGCCAGCAGCTCCCGACTGGGGCGGGCCTACGAGCAGTACTTC
NA TRBJ2-7 NA TRBV12-1 CASSLRQDRAYEQYF TGTGCCAGCAGCCTTAGACAGGACAGGGCCTACGAGCAGTACTTC
NA TRBJ2-7 NA TRBV12-5 CANAAGTACYEQYF TGTGCTAATGCAGCGGGGACAGCTTGCTACGAGCAGTACTTC
NA TRBJ1-1 NA TRBV5-4 CASSFASTEAFF TGTGCCAGCAGTTTTGCTAGTACTGAAGCTTTCTTT
TRBD2 TRBJ2-7 NA TRBV7-2 CASSLDGAGVPYEQYF TGTGCCAGCAGCTTAGATGGTGCGGGAGTCCCATACGAGCAGTACTTC
NA TRBJ1-1 NA TRBV28 CASSLTVYEAFF TGTGCCAGCAGTTTAACGGTCTATGAAGCTTTCTTT
TRBD1 TRBJ2-3 NA TRBV11-2 CASSWDRPSTDTQYF TGTGCCAGCAGCTGGGACAGACCTAGCACAGATACGCAGTATTTT
NA TRBJ1-2 NA TRBV7-2 CASSLEFRGYGYTF TGTGCCAGCAGCTTAGAATTTCGGGGATATGGCTACACCTTC
NA TRBJ2-5 NA TRBV21-1 CASSKSSYQETQYF TGTGCCAGCAGCAAATCCTCATACCAAGAGACCCAGTACTTC
TRBD1 TRBJ2-1 NA TRBV7-2 CASSLADRGSNEQFF TGTGCCAGCAGCTTAGCGGACAGGGGTTCAAATGAGCAGTTCTTC
NA TRBJ2-1 NA TRBV11-3 CASRRGTVGNEQFF TGTGCCAGCCGCCGGGGTACAGTGGGCAATGAGCAGTTCTTC
TRBD1 TRBJ1-3 NA TRBV5-1 CASSSQGGSGNTIYF TGCGCCAGCAGCTCCCAGGGGGGTTCTGGAAACACCATATATTTT
NA TRBJ2-1 NA TRBV28 CASSPLREQFF TGTGCCAGCAGTCCTCTAAGGGAGCAGTTCTTC
NA TRBJ2-4 NA TRBV7-2 CASSLGHPKDIQYF TGTGCCAGCAGCTTAGGACATCCAAAGGACATTCAGTACTTC
TRBD1 TRBJ1-2 few TRBV4-3 CASSQEAGGYGYTF TGCGCCAGCAGCCAAGAGGCAGGGGGCTATGGCTACACCTTC
NA TRBJ2-7 NA TRBV21-1 CASVRKPYEQYF TGTGCCAGCGTCCGGAAACCCTACGAGCAGTACTTC
TRBD1 TRBJ2-5 NA TRBV5-8 CASSRGQGGAQETQYF TGTGCCAGCAGCCGCGGACAGGGGGGGGCCCAAGAGACCCAGTACTTC
NA TRBJ2-7 NA TRBV18 CASSLLAREYEQYF TGTGCCAGCTCACTACTAGCTCGCGAGTACGAGCAGTACTTC
TRBD1 TRBJ1-3 NA TRBV5-1 CASSLAGTAGNTIYF TGCGCCAGCAGCTTGGCCGGGACAGCAGGAAACACCATATATTTT
NA TRBJ2-7 NA TRBV20-1 CSASGYEQYF TGCAGTGCTAGCGGGTACGAGCAGTACTTC
NA TRBJ1-4 NA TRBV19 CASQGKGTPNEKLFF TGTGCCAGTCAAGGAAAGGGGACGCCTAATGAAAAACTGTTTTTT